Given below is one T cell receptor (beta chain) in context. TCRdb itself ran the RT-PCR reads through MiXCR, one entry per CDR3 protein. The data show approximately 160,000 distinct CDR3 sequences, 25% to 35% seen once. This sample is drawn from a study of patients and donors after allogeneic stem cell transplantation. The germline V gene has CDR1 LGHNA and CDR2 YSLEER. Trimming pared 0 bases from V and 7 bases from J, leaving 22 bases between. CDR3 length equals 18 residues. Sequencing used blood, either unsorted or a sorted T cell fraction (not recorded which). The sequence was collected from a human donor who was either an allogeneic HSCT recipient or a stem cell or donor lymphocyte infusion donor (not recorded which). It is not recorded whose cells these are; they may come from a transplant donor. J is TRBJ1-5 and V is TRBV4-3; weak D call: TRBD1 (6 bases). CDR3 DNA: TGCGCCAGCAGCCAAGAGGTACGTTGGGGGGGCGCCGACCAGCCCCAGCATTTT. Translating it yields CASSQEVRWGGADQPQHF.